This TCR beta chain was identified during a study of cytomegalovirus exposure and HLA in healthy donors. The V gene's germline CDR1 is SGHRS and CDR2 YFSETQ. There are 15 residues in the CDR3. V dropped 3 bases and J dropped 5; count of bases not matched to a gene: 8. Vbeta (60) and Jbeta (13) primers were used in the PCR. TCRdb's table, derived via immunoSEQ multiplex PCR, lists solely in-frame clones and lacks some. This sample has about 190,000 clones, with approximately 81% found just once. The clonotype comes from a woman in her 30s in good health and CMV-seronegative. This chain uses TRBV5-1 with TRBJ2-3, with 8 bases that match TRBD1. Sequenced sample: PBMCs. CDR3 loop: CASSYSDRVIDTQYF. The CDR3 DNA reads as TGCGCCAGCAGCTATTCGGACAGGGTGATAGATACGCAGTATTTT. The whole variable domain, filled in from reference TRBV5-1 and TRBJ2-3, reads KAGVTQTPRYLIKTRGQQVTLSCSPISGHRSVSWYQQTPGQGLQFLFEYFSETQRNKGNFPGRFSGRQFSNSRSEMNVSTLELGDSALYLCASSYSDRVIDTQYFGPGTRLTVL.